The clone carrying this TCR beta chain appeared many times. Its target is not known. Attached unique molecular identifiers marked individual cDNA molecules. Each CDR3 protein is one row after TCRdb ran MiXCR on the 5' RACE reads. The sample contains under 75,000 distinct CDR3 sequences, around 13% of which appear only once. The data are from a study of early T cells in non-severe SARS-CoV-2 infection. Study background: RNA in bulk from unsorted whole blood was sequenced, and chains were unpaired. The study, taken as a whole, reports: Database matching using VDJdb favored anti-spike CD8 responses, with private and CD4 specificities left missing.

Germline V gene lookup returns CDR1 SGHVS and CDR2 FQNEAQ. J gave up 0 bases and V 1 base, and 3 bases lay outside the gene matches. The length of the CDR3 is 17 residues. The source of this sequence is an adult who was a healthcare worker with PCR-confirmed SARS-CoV-2 infection or an uninfected control (not recorded which). Sample: whole blood. V is TRBV7-8 and J is TRBJ2-7; TRBD2 aligns across 13 bases. CDR3: CASSLGLAGGSSYEQYF. CDR3 coding DNA: TGTGCCAGCAGCTTAGGACTAGCGGGAGGTAGCTCCTACGAGCAGTACTTC.